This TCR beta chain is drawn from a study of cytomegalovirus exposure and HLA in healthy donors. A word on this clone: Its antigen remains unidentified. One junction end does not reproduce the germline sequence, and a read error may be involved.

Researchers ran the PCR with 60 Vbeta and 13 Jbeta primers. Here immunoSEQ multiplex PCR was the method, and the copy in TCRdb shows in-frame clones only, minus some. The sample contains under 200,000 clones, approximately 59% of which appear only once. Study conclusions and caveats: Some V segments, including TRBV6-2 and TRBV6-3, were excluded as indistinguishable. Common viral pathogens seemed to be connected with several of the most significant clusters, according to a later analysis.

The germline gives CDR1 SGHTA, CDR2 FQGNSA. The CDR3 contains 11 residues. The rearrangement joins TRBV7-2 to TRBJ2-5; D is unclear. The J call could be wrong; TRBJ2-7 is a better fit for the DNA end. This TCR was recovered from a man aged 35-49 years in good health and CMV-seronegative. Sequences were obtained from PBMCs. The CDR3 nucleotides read TGTGCCAGAAGCTTACTCTACGAGCAGTACTTC. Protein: CARSLLYEQYF.